These T cell receptor beta chains were read from a single sample in a study of blood T cell repertoires in COVID-19. TCRdb's table, derived via immunoSEQ multiplex PCR, lists solely in-frame clones and lacks some. Among 65,000 to 75,000 clones, 80% to 90% were seen once, and the ten largest hold almost 5%. The sample consisted of peripheral blood. The receptors come from a woman between 45 and 65 years old with active COVID-19. The CDR3 runs from the conserved cysteine through the conserved F or W. A D gene is named only where the DNA matches it firmly.

D: TRBD1
J: TRBJ2-7
V: TRBV2
CDR3: CASSAGQGIYEQYF

D: TRBD2
J: TRBJ2-7
V: TRBV27
CDR3: CASSLPKRLAGVYEQYF

D: .
J: TRBJ1-2
V: TRBV18
CDR3: CASSPSRIAGYRANYGYTF

D: TRBD1
J: TRBJ1-5
V: TRBV30
CDR3: CAWGGTGGASGNQPQHF

D: TRBD2
J: TRBJ2-1
V: TRBV5-6
CDR3: CASSLAGTSDYNEQFF

D: .
J: TRBJ1-2
V: TRBV7-9
CDR3: CASSFNNYGYTF

D: TRBD2
J: TRBJ2-1
V: TRBV19
CDR3: CASTIKGLRYNEQFF

D: TRBD2
J: TRBJ2-2
V: TRBV3-1/TRBV3-2
CDR3: CASSQIYLAGPGELFF

D: TRBD1
J: TRBJ1-3
V: TRBV9
CDR3: CASSAETGASSGNTIYF

D: TRBD1
J: TRBJ1-5
V: TRBV25-1
CDR3: CASSATRTGGNQPQHF

D: .
J: TRBJ1-1
V: TRBV30
CDR3: CAWSVSPGTEAFF

D: TRBD1
J: TRBJ1-6
V: TRBV5-1
CDR3: CASSSGVRTGGSPLHF

D: TRBD1
J: TRBJ1-3
V: TRBV7-2
CDR3: CASSHQTGTGNTIYF

D: .
J: TRBJ2-1
V: TRBV5-1
CDR3: CASSLLSGSYNEQFF

D: TRBD1
J: TRBJ2-1
V: TRBV6-4
CDR3: CASSAGQGDYNEQFF

D: .
J: TRBJ1-6
V: TRBV28
CDR3: CASSSQSSPLHF

D: TRBD1
J: TRBJ1-4
V: TRBV5-8
CDR3: CASSPGTGGAQLFF

D: TRBD2
J: TRBJ2-7
V: TRBV12-5
CDR3: CASALAGGLEQYF

D: TRBD1
J: TRBJ1-1
V: TRBV5-1
CDR3: CASSPTGGSLEAFF

D: .
J: TRBJ2-7
V: TRBV2
CDR3: CASTSSGDRPYEQYF

D: .
J: TRBJ1-4
V: TRBV5-1
CDR3: CASSLAANLQGREKLFF

D: TRBD1
J: TRBJ2-7
V: TRBV7-2
CDR3: CASSLQPGQGALGAYEQYF

D: TRBD1
J: TRBJ1-5
V: TRBV6-5
CDR3: CATGTGDQPQHF

D: TRBD1
J: TRBJ1-1
V: TRBV10-3
CDR3: CAISGDRATEAFF

D: .
J: TRBJ1-1
V: TRBV6-5
CDR3: CASNRPESEAFF

D: TRBD2
J: TRBJ2-1
V: TRBV19
CDR3: CATGTSGSLSEQFF

D: .
J: TRBJ2-1
V: TRBV21-1
CDR3: CASTPGSYNEQFF

D: .
J: TRBJ1-2
V: TRBV20-1
CDR3: CSASRSSGLDGYTF

D: TRBD1
J: TRBJ2-7
V: TRBV6-5
CDR3: CASSNRGLSSYEQYF

D: TRBD1
J: TRBJ2-7
V: TRBV27
CDR3: CASSFSDRGVYEQYF

D: TRBD1
J: TRBJ1-1
V: TRBV10-3
CDR3: CAIRQGDTEAFF

D: .
J: TRBJ1-3
V: TRBV10-3
CDR3: CAISLGQPGGNTIYF

D: .
J: TRBJ2-5
V: TRBV7-9
CDR3: CASSPRAGEETQYF

D: .
J: TRBJ2-6
V: TRBV14
CDR3: CASSPTGVGANVLTF

D: .
J: TRBJ2-1
V: TRBV5-1
CDR3: CASSSPQGGNEQFF

D: .
J: TRBJ1-1
V: TRBV18
CDR3: CASSHGGTEAFF

D: .
J: TRBJ2-3
V: TRBV30
CDR3: CAWSVRRTSPTDTQYF